This TCR beta chain was profiled in a study of cytomegalovirus exposure and HLA in healthy donors. Study results and caveats: A later analysis reported that several of the most significant clusters appeared to be linked to common viral pathogens, among them Epstein-Barr virus.

This clone was counted once. The antigen remains undetermined. Germline V lookup: CDR1 MGHDK, CDR2 SYGVNS. With 2 bases removed from V and 8 bases from J, the gap between germline ends came to 15 bases. The CDR3 extends over 14 amino acids. PCR was performed using 60 Vbeta and 13 Jbeta primers. The repertoire was sequenced with immunoSEQ multiplex PCR; TCRdb's copy has only in-frame clones and lacks some. The profile shows around 220,000 clones, 75% to 80% of them singletons. The sequenced sample consisted of PBMCs. This TCR was sampled from a man younger than 30 in good health and CMV-seronegative. This chain joins TRBV25-1 and TRBJ1-2; no clear D gene. The CDR3 DNA reads as TGTGCCAGCAGTGAACCCCCTCCTCTTCGGGGCTACACCTTC. Protein: CASSEPPPLRGYTF.